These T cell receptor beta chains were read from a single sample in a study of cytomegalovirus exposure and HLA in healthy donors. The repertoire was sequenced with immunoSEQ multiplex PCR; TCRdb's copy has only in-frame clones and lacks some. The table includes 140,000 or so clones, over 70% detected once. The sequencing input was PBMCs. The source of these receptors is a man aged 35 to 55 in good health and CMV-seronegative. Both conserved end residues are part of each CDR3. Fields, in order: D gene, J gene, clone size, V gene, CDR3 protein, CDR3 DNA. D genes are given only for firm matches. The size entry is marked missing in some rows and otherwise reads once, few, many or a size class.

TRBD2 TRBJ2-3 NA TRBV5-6 CASSLRTSGTDTQYF TGTGCCAGCAGCTTGCGGACTAGCGGCACAGATACGCAGTATTTT
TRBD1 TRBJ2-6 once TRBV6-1 CASSEVVPGTGTGANVLTF TGTGCCAGCAGTGAAGTCGTACCCGGGACAGGGACCGGGGCCAACGTCCTGACTTTC
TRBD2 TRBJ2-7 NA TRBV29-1 CSGLGGTGGYEQYF TGCAGCGGGCTCGGGGGGACGGGGGGGTACGAGCAGTACTTC
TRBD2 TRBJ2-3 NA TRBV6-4 CASSVLAGGADTQYF TGTGCCAGCAGTGTTCTAGCGGGGGGCGCAGATACGCAGTATTTT
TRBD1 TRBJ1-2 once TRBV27 CASSFLDRVDDGYTF TGTGCCAGCAGTTTCCTGGACAGGGTGGACGATGGCTACACCTTC
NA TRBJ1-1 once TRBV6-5 CASSFVENTEAFF TGTGCCAGCTCCTTTGTAGAGAACACTGAAGCTTTCTTT
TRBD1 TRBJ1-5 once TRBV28 CASSFLKTGSGNQPQHF TGTGCCAGCAGTTTTCTGAAGACAGGGAGCGGCAATCAGCCCCAGCATTTT
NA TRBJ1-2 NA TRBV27 CASTPSGATRWGYTF TGTGCCAGCACCCCTTCAGGGGCTACTCGTTGGGGCTACACCTTC
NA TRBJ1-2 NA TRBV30 CAWEARVCYTF TGTGCCTGGGAGGCGCGGGTTTGCTACACCTTC
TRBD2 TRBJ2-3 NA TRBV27 CASSVGLAGGPGTDTQYF TGTGCCAGCAGTGTGGGACTAGCGGGGGGGCCAGGCACAGATACGCAGTATTTT
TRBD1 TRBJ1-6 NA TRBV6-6 CASRGGQGNSPLHF TGTGCCAGCCGGGGAGGACAGGGGAATTCACCCCTCCACTTT
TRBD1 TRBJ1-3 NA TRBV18 CASSPSTGAGNTIYF TGTGCCAGCTCACCGTCGACAGGGGCTGGAAACACCATATATTTT
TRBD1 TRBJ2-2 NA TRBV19 CASSMGDRVVTGELFF TGTGCCAGTAGTATGGGGGACAGGGTCGTCACCGGGGAGCTGTTTTTT
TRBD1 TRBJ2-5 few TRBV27 CASSLSRQGLKAQYF TGTGCCAGCAGTTTATCTCGACAGGGTTTGAAGGCCCAGTACTTC